The TCR beta chain under discussion was sequenced for a study of regulatory T cells in long-lasting Graves disease. Study details: The term persistent Graves' disease signified upward of 5 years on antithyroid drugs with positive TSH receptor antibodies. Study-level points and caveats: Favored gene segments in persistent disease were TRBV28, TRBJ1-2 and TRBJ2-5. Persistent Graves' patients showed reduced TCR diversity versus newly diagnosed patients.

Time point defined: persistent/refractory GD, antithyroid drugs over 5 years with positive TRAb. RNA from PBMCs was the source of the TCR library. Notes on this clonotype: The antigen remains unidentified.

Libraries of TCR beta came from iRepertoire HTBI primers plus Arm-PCR of CDR3 regions. In the source study's methods: Samples revealed approximately 60 TRBV and 11 to 15 TRBJ segments. TCRdb reprocessed the multiplex PCR reads with MiXCR, giving one entry per CDR3 protein. These V and J calls originate from TCRdb's pipeline instead of the authors' own analysis. The data show a few hundred thousand distinct CDR3 sequences, about 21% seen once. The germline V and J ends were trimmed by 2 bases and 7 bases, with 17 bases remaining between them. CDR1 ENHRY and CDR2 SYGVKD come from the germline V gene. The CDR3 contains 15 residues.

This sequence was found in a female donor with Graves disease. This chain connects TRBV10-3 to TRBJ1-1; D unclear. Sequencing used peripheral blood mononuclear cells (PBMCs), obtained when the disease was refractory, from a patient treated with antithyroid drugs. The CDR3 loop reads CAISETGGRAVEAFF. The CDR3 bases are TGTGCCATCAGTGAGACGGGCGGGAGGGCGGTTGAAGCTTTCTTT.